This T cell receptor (beta chain) was recovered during a study of early T cells in non-severe SARS-CoV-2 infection. About the study: Sequencing was performed on bulk RNA from unsorted whole blood, leaving chains unpaired.

V lost 4 bases to trimming and J lost 0 bases, with 6 bases between them. The CDR3 consists of 13 residues. The germline V gene has CDR1 MRHNA and CDR2 SNTAGT. Attachment of unique molecular identifiers was made to individual cDNA molecules. From the 5' RACE reads, TCRdb called clonotypes with MiXCR, one entry per CDR3 protein. Among roughly 50,000 distinct CDR3 sequences listed, around 8% were seen once. The rearrangement links TRBV6-4 to TRBJ1-1; the D is unclear. The sequence was obtained from an adult who was a healthcare worker with PCR-confirmed SARS-CoV-2 infection or an uninfected control (not recorded which). The sample was whole blood. The CDR3, as DNA: TGTGCCAGCAGTGTGGACTTGAACACTGAAGCTTTCTTT. Translating it yields CASSVDLNTEAFF.